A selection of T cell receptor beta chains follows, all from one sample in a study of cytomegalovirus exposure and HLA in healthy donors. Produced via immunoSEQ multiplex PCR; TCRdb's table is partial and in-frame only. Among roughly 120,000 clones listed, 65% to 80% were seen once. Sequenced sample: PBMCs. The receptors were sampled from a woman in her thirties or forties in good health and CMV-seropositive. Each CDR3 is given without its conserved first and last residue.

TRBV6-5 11 ASRYSFNQPQH
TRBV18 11 ASSPGRDQPQH
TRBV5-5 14 ASSSRLAGGRETQY
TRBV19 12 ASSLTGNLYEQY
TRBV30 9 AWRGEGEAF
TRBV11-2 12 ASSLDLAGGKAF
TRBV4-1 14 ASSQGGTYSNQPQH
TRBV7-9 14 ASSLSTSANTGELF
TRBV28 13 ASSLAGTEFGEQY
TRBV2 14 ASSRSGGTGNQPQH
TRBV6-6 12 ASSSDRAKDGYT
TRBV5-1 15 ASSLGAGGLSYNEQF
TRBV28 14 ASSTGATGLTQPQH
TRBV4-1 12 ASSRAGGAGELF
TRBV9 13 ASSARTGEHYEQY
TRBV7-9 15 SSSLGAGTSGRGEQY
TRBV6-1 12 ASANRDSNEKLF